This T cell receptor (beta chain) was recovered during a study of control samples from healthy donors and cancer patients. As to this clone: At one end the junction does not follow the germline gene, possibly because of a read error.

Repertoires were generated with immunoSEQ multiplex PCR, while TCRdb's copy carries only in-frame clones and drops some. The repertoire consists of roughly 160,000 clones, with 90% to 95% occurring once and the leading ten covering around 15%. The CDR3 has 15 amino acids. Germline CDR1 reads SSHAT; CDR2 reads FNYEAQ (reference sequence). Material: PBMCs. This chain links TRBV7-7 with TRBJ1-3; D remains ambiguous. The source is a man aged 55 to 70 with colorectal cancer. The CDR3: CASSLIAPTGNTIYF. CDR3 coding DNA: TGTGCCAGCAGCTTAATAGCGCCCACTGGTAACACCATATATTTT.